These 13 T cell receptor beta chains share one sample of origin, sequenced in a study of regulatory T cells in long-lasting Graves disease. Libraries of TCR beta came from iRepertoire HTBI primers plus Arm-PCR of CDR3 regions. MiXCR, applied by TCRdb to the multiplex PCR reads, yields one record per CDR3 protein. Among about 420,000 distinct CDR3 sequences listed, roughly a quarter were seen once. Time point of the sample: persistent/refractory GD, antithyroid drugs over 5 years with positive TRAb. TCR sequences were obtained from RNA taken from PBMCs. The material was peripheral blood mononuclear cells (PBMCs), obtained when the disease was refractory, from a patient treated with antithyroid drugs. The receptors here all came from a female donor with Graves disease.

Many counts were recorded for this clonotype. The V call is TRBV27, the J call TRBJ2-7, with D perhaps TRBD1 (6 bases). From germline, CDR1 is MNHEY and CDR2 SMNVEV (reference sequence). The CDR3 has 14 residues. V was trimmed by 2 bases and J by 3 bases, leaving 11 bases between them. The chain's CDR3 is CASSLRQGLYEQYF. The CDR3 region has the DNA TGTGCCAGCAGTTTAAGGCAGGGGCTCTACGAGCAGTACTTC.

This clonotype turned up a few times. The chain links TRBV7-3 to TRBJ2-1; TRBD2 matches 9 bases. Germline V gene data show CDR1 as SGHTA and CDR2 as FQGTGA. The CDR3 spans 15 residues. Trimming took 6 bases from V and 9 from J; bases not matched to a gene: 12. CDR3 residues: CASRRAAGGKSEQFF. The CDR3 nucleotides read TGTGCCAGCAGACGGGCAGCGGGAGGTAAGAGTGAGCAGTTCTTC.

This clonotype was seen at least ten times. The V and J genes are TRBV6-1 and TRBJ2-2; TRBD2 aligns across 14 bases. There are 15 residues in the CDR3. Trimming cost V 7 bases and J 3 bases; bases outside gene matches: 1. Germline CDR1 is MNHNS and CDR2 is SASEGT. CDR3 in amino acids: CASTTSGRDTGELFF. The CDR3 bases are TGTGCCAGCACGACTAGCGGGAGGGACACCGGGGAGCTGTTTTTT.

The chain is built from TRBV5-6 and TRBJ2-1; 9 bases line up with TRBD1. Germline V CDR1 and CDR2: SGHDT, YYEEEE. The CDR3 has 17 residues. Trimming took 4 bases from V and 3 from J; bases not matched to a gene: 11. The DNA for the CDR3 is TGTGCCAGCAGCATCTATGGTGGGACAGGGCTCTACAATGAGCAGTTCTTC. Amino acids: CASSIYGGTGLYNEQFF.

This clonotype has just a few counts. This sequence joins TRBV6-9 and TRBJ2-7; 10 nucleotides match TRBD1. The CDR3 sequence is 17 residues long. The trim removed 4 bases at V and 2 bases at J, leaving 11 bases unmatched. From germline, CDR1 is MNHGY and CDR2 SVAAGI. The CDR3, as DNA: TGTGCCAGCAGTTGGAACCGGGACAGGGGACCGACCTACGAGCAGTACTTC. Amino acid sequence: CASSWNRDRGPTYEQYF.

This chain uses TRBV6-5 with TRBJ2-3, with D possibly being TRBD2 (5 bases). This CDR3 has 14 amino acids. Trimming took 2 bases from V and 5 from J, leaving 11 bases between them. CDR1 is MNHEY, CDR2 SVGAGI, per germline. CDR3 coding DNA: TGTGCCAGCAGTTACCAACGGGGAGAAGATACGCAGTATTTT. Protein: CASSYQRGEDTQYF.

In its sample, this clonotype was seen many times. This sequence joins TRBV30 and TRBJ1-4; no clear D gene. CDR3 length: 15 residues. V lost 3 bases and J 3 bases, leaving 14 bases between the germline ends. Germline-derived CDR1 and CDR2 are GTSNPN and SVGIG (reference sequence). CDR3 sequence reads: CAWSPWGRSNEKLFF. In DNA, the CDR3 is TGTGCCTGGAGCCCATGGGGAAGGTCTAATGAAAAACTGTTTTTT.

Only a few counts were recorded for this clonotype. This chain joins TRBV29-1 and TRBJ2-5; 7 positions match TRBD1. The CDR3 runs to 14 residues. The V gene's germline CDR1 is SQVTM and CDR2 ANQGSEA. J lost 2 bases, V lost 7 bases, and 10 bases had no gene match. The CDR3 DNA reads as TGCAGCGCCGCTAGGGGGCTAGGACAAGAGACCCAGTACTTC. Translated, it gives CSAARGLGQETQYF. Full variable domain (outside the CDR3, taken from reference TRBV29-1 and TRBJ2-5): SAVISQKPSRDICQRGTSLTIQCQVDSQVTMMFWYRQQPGQSLTLIATANQGSEATYESGFVIDKFPISRPNLTFSTLTVSNMSPEDSSIYLCSAARGLGQETQYFGPGTRLLVL.

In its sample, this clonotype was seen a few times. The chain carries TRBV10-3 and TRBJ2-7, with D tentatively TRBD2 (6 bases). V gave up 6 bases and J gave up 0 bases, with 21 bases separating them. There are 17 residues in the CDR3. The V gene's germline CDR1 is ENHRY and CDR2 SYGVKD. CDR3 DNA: TGTGCCATCAGACGGGACTCCATGCCTTCGAGCTCCTACGAGCAGTACTTC. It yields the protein CAIRRDSMPSSSYEQYF.

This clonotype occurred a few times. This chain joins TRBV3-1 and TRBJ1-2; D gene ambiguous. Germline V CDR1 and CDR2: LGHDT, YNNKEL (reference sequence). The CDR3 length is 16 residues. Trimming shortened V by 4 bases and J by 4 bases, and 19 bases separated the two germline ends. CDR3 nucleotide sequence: TGTGCCAGCAGCCCTACCAGGCTGGACCGCAGCTATGGCTACACCTTC. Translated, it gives CASSPTRLDRSYGYTF.

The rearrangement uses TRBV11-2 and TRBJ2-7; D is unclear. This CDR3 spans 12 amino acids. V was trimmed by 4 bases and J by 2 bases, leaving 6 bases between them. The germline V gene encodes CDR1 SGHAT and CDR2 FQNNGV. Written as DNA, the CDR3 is TGTGCCAGCAGCTCCTGGCCCTACGAGCAGTACTTC. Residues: CASSSWPYEQYF. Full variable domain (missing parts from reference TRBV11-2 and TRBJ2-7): EAGVAQSPRYKIIEKRQSVAFWCNPISGHATLYWYQQILGQGPKLLIQFQNNGVVDDSQLPKDRFSAERLKGVDSTLKIQPAKLEDSAVYLCASSSWPYEQYFGPGTRLTVT.

The CDR3 DNA reads TGTGCCAGCAGATCTCCCGACAGCTTCTTCTATGGCTACACCTTC. The encoded protein is CASRSPDSFFYGYTF. J is TRBJ1-2 and V is TRBV28; tentative D call: TRBD1 (5 bases). V lost 6 bases and J lost 4, with 18 bases in between. Germline values: CDR1 MDHEN, CDR2 SYDVKM. The CDR3 sequence is 15 residues long.

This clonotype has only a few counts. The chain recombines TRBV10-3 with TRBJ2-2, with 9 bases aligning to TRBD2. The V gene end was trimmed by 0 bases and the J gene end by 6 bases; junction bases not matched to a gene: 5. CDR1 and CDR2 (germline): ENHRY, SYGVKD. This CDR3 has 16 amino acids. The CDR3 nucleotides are TGTGCCATCAGTGAGTCTAGCGGGAGTGGTGCCGGGGAGCTGTTTTTT. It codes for CAISESSGSGAGELFF.